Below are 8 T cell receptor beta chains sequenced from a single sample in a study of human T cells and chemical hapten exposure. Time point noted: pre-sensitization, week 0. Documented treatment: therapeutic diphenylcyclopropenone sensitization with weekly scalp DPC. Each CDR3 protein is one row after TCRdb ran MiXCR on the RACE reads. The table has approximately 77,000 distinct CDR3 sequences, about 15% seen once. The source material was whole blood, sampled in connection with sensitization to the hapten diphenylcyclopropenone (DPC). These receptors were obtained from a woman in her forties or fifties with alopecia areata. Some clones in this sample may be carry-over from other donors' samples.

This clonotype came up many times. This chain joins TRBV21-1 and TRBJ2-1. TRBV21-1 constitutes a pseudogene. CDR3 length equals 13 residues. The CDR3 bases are TGTGCCAGCAGCCCGCGAGACTCCAATGAGCAGTTCTTC. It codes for CASSPRDSNEQFF.

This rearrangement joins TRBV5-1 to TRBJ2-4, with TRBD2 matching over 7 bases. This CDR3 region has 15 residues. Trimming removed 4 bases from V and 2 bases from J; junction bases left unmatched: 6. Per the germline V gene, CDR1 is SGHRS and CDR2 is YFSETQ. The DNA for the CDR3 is TGCGCCAGCAGCCCAACTAGCGAAACCAAAAACATTCAGTACTTC. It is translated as CASSPTSETKNIQYF.

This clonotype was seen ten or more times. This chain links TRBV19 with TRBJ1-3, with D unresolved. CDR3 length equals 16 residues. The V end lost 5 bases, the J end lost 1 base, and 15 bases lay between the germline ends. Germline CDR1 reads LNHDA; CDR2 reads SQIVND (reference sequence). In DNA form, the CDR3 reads TGTGCCAGTAGTGTTCCGGGCCGGGAATCTGGAAACACCATATATTTT. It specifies CASSVPGRESGNTIYF.

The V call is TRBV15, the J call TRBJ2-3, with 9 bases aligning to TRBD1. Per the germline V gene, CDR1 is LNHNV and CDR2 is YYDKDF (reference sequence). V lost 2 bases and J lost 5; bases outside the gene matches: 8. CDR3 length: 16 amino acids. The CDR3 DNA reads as TGTGCCACCAGCAGAACGACAGGGGGTATCGGAGATACGCAGTATTTT. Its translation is CATSRTTGGIGDTQYF.

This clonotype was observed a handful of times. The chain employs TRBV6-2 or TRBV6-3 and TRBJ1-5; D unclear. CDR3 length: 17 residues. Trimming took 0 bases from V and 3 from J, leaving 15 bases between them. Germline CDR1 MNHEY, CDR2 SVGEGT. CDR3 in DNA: TGTGCCAGCAGTTACTCGACACTTCGCTCCCTCAATCAGCCCCAGCATTTT. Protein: CASSYSTLRSLNQPQHF.

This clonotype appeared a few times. The CDR3 DNA sequence: TGTGCCATCGATTACAGGGTCCCTATTTCTGGGGCCAACGTCCTGACTTTC. Protein product: CAIDYRVPISGANVLTF. The chain recombines TRBV2 with TRBJ2-6; a possible D gene is TRBD1 (6 bases). Trimming removed 10 bases at V and 1 base at J, with 20 bases between. Germline V gene data show CDR1 as SNHLY and CDR2 as FYNNEI. The CDR3 loop spans 17 amino acids.

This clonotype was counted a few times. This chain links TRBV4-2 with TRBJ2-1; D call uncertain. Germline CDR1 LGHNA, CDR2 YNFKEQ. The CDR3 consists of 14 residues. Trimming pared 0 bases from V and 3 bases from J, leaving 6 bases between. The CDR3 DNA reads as TGTGCCAGCAGCCAAGAGGTTAGCTACAATGAGCAGTTCTTC. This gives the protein CASSQEVSYNEQFF.

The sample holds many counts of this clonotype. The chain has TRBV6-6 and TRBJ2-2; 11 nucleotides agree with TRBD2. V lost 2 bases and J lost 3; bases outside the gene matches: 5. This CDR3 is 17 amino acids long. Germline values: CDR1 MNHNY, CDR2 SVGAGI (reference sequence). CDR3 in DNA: TGTGCCAGCAGTTACAAACTAGCGGGAGTAGACACCGGGGAGCTGTTTTTT. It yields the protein CASSYKLAGVDTGELFF.